Below, 12 T cell receptor beta chains from the same sample are listed, as sequenced in a study of OX40 agonist ivuxolimab in advanced cancers. Assay: immunoSEQ multiplex PCR; the TCRdb copy retains only in-frame clones and omits some. The sample has about 70,000 clones, around 80% seen once. Sequenced material: CD4+ or CD8+ T cells sorted from blood, taken in a trial of the OX40 agonist ivuxolimab. Every receptor here comes from an adult with an advanced solid tumor such as melanoma, head and neck, liver or kidney cancer.

The J gene is TRBJ2-2, the V gene TRBV7-6, with 7 bases aligning to TRBD1. The CDR3 sequence is 16 residues long. Germline loops: CDR1 SGHVS, CDR2 FNYEAQ. V was pared by 5 bases and J by 6 bases, with 12 bases of the junction left unmatched. The CDR3 protein is CASSPDTRTGSGELFF. The CDR3 nucleotides read TGTGCCAGCAGCCCCGATACTAGGACAGGTTCCGGGGAGCTGTTTTTT.

J is TRBJ2-7 and V is TRBV20-1, with D unresolved. Germline V gene lookup returns CDR1 DFQATT and CDR2 SNEGSKA (reference sequence). Trimming took off 5 bases at V and 3 bases at J, with 8 bases between the two ends. This CDR3 has 11 residues. The chain's CDR3 is CSAPWGYEQYF. DNA for the CDR3: TGCAGTGCTCCTTGGGGCTACGAGCAGTACTTC.

The gene calls are TRBV29-1 and TRBJ2-2; weak D call: TRBD2 (6 bases). The germline CDR1 and CDR2 sequences are SQVTM and ANQGSEA. This CDR3 is 14 amino acids long. V lost 6 bases and J 1 base, leaving 12 bases between the germline ends. The CDR3 DNA follows: TGCAGCGTCGCTACTAGCCTGAACACCGGGGAGCTGTTTTTT. Its protein is CSVATSLNTGELFF.

This clone was found once. The chain uses TRBV7-2 and TRBJ1-2; no firm D call. The CDR3 has 15 amino acids. The V gene lost 4 bases and the J gene lost 9 bases, with 21 bases spanning the gap. From germline, CDR1 is SGHTA and CDR2 FQGNSA. The CDR3 loop reads CASSSILGQTGSYTF. The CDR3, as DNA: TGTGCCAGCAGCTCTATATTGGGTCAGACCGGAAGCTACACCTTC.

The CDR3 DNA is TGCGCCAGCAGCCCGATCGGCGTGGCGCCAGATACGCAGTATTTT. Translation gives CASSPIGVAPDTQYF. This chain connects TRBV5-1 to TRBJ2-3, with unresolved D. CDR3 size: 15 residues. V dropped 4 bases and J dropped 4 bases, with 16 bases sitting between them. Germline CDR1 SGHRS, CDR2 YFSETQ.

The chain joins TRBV28 to TRBJ1-5, with D maybe TRBD1 (6 bases). Germline CDR1 MDHEN, CDR2 SYDVKM. The V and J ends lost 3 bases and 7 bases respectively, with 19 bases between them. This CDR3 is 16 amino acids long. CDR3 nucleotide sequence: TGTGCCAGCAGTTTTTATCCAGGGGCCGCAACCCAGCCCCAGCATTTT. It codes for CASSFYPGAATQPQHF.

This clone was counted once. This chain uses TRBV4-1 with TRBJ2-1, with 8 bases that match TRBD2. The CDR3 consists of 15 residues. The ends lost 1 base at V and 10 bases at J; junction bases unmatched: 9. CDR1 MGHRA and CDR2 YSYEKL come from the germline V gene. The CDR3 coding sequence is TGCGCCAGCAGCCAAGGGGGACTAGAGGTGAGGGAGCAGTTCTTC. Translated: CASSQGGLEVREQFF.

V usage is TRBV5-8 and J usage is TRBJ2-1, with 8 bases lining up with TRBD1. Losses at the gene ends were 0 bases for V and 4 bases for J; bases not matched to a gene: 3. Germline V gene data show CDR1 as SGHTS and CDR2 as YDEGEE. This CDR3 has 15 residues. CDR3 coding DNA: TGTGCCAGCAGCTTGGGGACAGGGTCGTACAATGAGCAGTTCTTC. This codes for CASSLGTGSYNEQFF. Combining the CDR3 with reference TRBV5-8 and TRBJ2-1 gives the whole variable domain EAGVTQSPTHLIKTRGQQATLRCSPISGHTSVYWYQQALGLGLQFLLWYDEGEERNRGNFPPRFSGRQFPNYSSELNVNALELEDSALYLCASSLGTGSYNEQFFGPGTRLTVL.

The table lists this clone with a count of one. The chain carries TRBV28 and TRBJ2-7; TRBD1 or TRBD2 may be the D gene (5 bases each). The CDR3 runs to 15 residues. V gave up 5 bases and J gave up 3 bases, with 17 bases separating them. Germline-derived CDR1 and CDR2 are MDHEN and SYDVKM. The CDR3 DNA sequence: TGTGCCAGCAGTATGGAGGCACAGGTGGTCTACGAGCAGTACTTC. It specifies CASSMEAQVVYEQYF.

The chain combines TRBV2 with TRBJ2-1; 7 nucleotides match TRBD2. This CDR3 is built from 14 residues. Germline CDR1 and CDR2: SNHLY and FYNNEI. With 7 bases clipped from V and 8 bases from J, the junction kept 11 bases outside the gene matches. CDR3 region: CASNKREGWDEQFF. CDR3 DNA sequence: TGTGCCAGCAACAAAAGGGAGGGCTGGGATGAGCAGTTCTTC. The variable domain in full, with the rest retrieved from reference TRBV2 and TRBJ2-1, is EPEVTQTPSHQVTQMGQEVILRCVPISNHLYFYWYRQILGQKVEFLVSFYNNEISEKSEIFDDQFSVERPDGSNFTLKIRSTKLEDSAMYFCASNKREGWDEQFFGPGTRLTVL.

This clone was detected only once. V and J are TRBV7-2 and TRBJ2-7; D remains ambiguous. The V end was cut by 0 bases, the J end by 2 bases, with 8 bases between. The CDR3 length is 14 residues. Germline V gene lookup returns CDR1 SGHTA and CDR2 FQGNSA. CDR3: CASSLAKGTYEQYF. CDR3 nucleotides: TGTGCCAGCAGCTTAGCCAAAGGGACCTACGAGCAGTACTTC. Full variable domain (missing parts from reference TRBV7-2 and TRBJ2-7): GAGVSQSPSNKVTEKGKDVELRCDPISGHTALYWYRQSLGQGLEFLIYFQGNSAPDKSGLPSDRFSAERTGGSVSTLTIQRTQQEDSAVYLCASSLAKGTYEQYFGPGTRLTVT.

In its sample, this clone was seen once. The chain combines TRBV29-1 with TRBJ2-5; D gene unclear. The V end was cut by 0 bases, the J end by 7 bases, with 0 bases between. The germline V gene has CDR1 SQVTM and CDR2 ANQGSEA. The CDR3 sequence is 9 residues long. CDR3 nucleotides: TGCAGCGTTGAAGAGACCCAGTACTTC. Its translation is CSVEETQYF.